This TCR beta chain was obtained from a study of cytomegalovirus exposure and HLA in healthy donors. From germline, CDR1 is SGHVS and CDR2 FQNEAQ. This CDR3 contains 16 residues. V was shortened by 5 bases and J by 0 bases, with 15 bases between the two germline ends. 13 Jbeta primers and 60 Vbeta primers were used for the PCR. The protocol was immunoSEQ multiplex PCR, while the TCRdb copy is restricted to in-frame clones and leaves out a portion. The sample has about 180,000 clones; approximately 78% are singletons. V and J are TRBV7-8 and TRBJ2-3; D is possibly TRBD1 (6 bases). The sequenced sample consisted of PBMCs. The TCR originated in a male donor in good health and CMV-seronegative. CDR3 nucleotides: TGTGCCAGCAGCCTCGGACAGAACCCAAGCACAGATACGCAGTATTTT. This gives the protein CASSLGQNPSTDTQYF.